This entry features one T cell receptor (beta chain) sequence. CDR1 is MDHEN and CDR2 is SYDVKM in the germline V gene. J was trimmed by 4 bases and V by 6 bases; bases with no gene match: 6. This CDR3 comprises 15 residues. These data are taken from a study of shared clonotypes between healthy human individuals. The table came from immunoSEQ multiplex PCR; TCRdb's copy has only in-frame clones and leaves some out. In the table there are about 1.1 million clones, 70% to 80% of which are singletons. Sequencing used memory CD4+ T cells from PBMCs. Subset in this sample: CD45RA-negative fraction. The rearrangement joins TRBV28 to TRBJ1-1, with TRBD1 identical over 12 bases. This TCR was recovered from a young man in good health. Some clones in this sample may be carry-over from other donors' samples. CDR3: CASSGTGGWSTEAFF. The CDR3 DNA reads TGTGCCAGCAGCGGGACAGGGGGCTGGAGCACTGAAGCTTTCTTT.